This T cell receptor beta chain was profiled in a study of cytomegalovirus exposure and HLA in healthy donors. 13 Jbeta primers and 60 Vbeta primers were used for the PCR. Profiled with immunoSEQ multiplex PCR; TCRdb holds only in-frame clones, not every one. The sample carries fewer than 100,000 clones, around 80% recorded once. This clone was seen a single time. V shed 0 bases and J 7 bases; nucleotides not matched to a gene: 18. From germline, CDR1 is SGHRS and CDR2 YFSETQ. This CDR3 region has 20 residues. The gene calls are TRBV5-1 and TRBJ2-1, with 11 bases fitting TRBD2. This TCR derives from a male donor in good health and CMV-seronegative. The sample taken for sequencing was PBMCs. In DNA form, the CDR3 reads TGCGCCAGCAGCTTGGACGCGACAGGGGTAGCTAGCGGGAGGTGGAATGAGCAGTTCTTC. This translates into CASSLDATGVASGRWNEQFF. The entire variable domain, with the rest obtained from reference TRBV5-1 and TRBJ2-1, is as follows: KAGVTQTPRYLIKTRGQQVTLSCSPISGHRSVSWYQQTPGQGLQFLFEYFSETQRNKGNFPGRFSGRQFSNSRSEMNVSTLELGDSALYLCASSLDATGVASGRWNEQFFGPGTRLTVL.